The next 5 T cell receptor beta chains were all read from a single sample in a study of control samples from healthy donors and cancer patients. Assay: immunoSEQ multiplex PCR; the TCRdb copy retains only in-frame clones and omits some. The data contain roughly 200,000 clones, over 80% of them singletons. The specimen sequenced was blood. The receptor source for this set is a man under 40 in good health.

The chain joins TRBV5-1 to TRBJ2-7; a weak D match, TRBD2 (7 bases). The CDR3 has 15 amino acids. V lost 1 base and J lost 2, with 13 bases in between. Germline V gene sequence: CDR1 SGHRS, CDR2 YFSETQ. For the CDR3, the DNA is TGCGCCAGCAGCTTGTGGGAGGGGGGAGCCTACGAGCAGTACTTC. Encoded protein: CASSLWEGGAYEQYF.

The count of this clone is one. V and J are TRBV1 and TRBJ2-2; TRBD2 is taken as the D call from the table, unchecked against the DNA. TRBV1 is labeled a pseudogene. The CDR3 is 16 amino acids. This chain's CDR3 is CTSSLTSRANTGELFF. CDR3 DNA: TGCACCAGCAGCCTCACGTCGCGGGCCAACACCGGGGAGCTGTTTTTT.

The chain employs TRBV4-1 and TRBJ1-5, with D unclear. CDR1 is MGHRA, CDR2 YSYEKL, per germline. The CDR3 has 14 amino acids. Trimming left V 1 base short and J 7 bases short, with 11 bases between. CDR3 DNA sequence: TGCGCCAGCAGCCAAGCCGGCGGGAGGCAGCCCCAGCATTTT. Translated, it gives CASSQAGGRQPQHF.

The rearrangement links TRBV12-3 or TRBV12-4 to TRBJ1-1, with D perhaps TRBD1 (5 bases). Between the trimmed V and J ends, which lost 5 bases and 7 bases, there was a span of 14 bases. The CDR3 is made up of 13 amino acids. In DNA, the CDR3 is TGTGCCAGCAGTCATCTGACAGCACTTGAAGCTTTCTTT. Its protein is CASSHLTALEAFF.

The CDR3 coding sequence is TGCGCCAGCAGCCATAGCTCTGGGGCCAACGTCCTGACTTTC. Translation: CASSHSSGANVLTF. The rearrangement uses TRBV5-1 and TRBJ2-6; no firm D call. The V end lost 4 bases, the J end lost 0 bases, and 5 bases lay between the germline ends. Germline values: CDR1 SGHRS, CDR2 YFSETQ. This CDR3 has 14 amino acids.